This T cell receptor beta chain is drawn from a study of T cells in Graves' hyperthyroidism and ophthalmopathy (dated by TCRdb to between 2018 and 2020). Turning to the overall study: Peripheral blood samples were taken at initial diagnosis, before any treatment was given. A discovery cohort of about a hundred patients, approximately 44 with Graves' ophthalmopathy and about 60 with stable Graves' hyperthyroidism, was used to find distinguishing TCR V-J signatures. Prospective prediction of ophthalmopathy was tested in an independent validation cohort of 18 hyperthyroidism patients and 15 to 17 patients who later progressed to ophthalmopathy. The approximately 100 discovery patients were divided at random into training and test sets in a 7:3 ratio. In roughly six Graves' hyperthyroidism patients, the study also compared T-cell repertoires from thyroid tissue with T-cell repertoires from blood. Following sampling, methimazole starting at 30 mg daily was given to hyperthyroidism patients, and high-dose intravenous methylprednisolone was given to ophthalmopathy patients. According to the paper, TCR Vbeta CDR3 sequencing was carried out on 135 peripheral blood samples, which came from some 41 ophthalmopathy, some 73 hyperthyroidism and some 17 progressor patients. Study-level results and caveats: Most expanded thyroid clonotypes (frequency above 0.001) were also found in blood, which suggests that blood repertoires may mirror thyroid immune responses. A model built on a 13 V-J signature distinguished ophthalmopathy from stable hyperthyroidism, reaching 85% to 90% sensitivity and under 84% specificity in cross-validation and 80%/75% in testing. In validation, progression to ophthalmopathy was predicted by the model with 70.59% sensitivity and roughly 76% specificity, a median of roughly six months before onset. Sample size was not statistically predetermined, and blinding of investigators to group allocation was not performed.

Hyperthyroidism patients were aged 18 to 65 years and newly diagnosed, with disease duration of less than 2 months. Exclusion was applied to patients with uncontrolled infections, other autoimmune diseases, pregnancy or lactation. Diagnoses were based on clinical symptoms, serum thyroxine and TRAb, thyroid ultrasound and orbital computed tomography. Blood from progressor patients was collected at the time of first diagnosis with hyperthyroidism, before any ophthalmopathy symptoms had appeared. PBMCs were isolated from 7.5 to 10 ml of fresh peripheral blood by Ficoll-Paque density gradient centrifugation. Patients classed as progressors first received a Graves' hyperthyroidism diagnosis and then went on to develop ophthalmopathy during follow-up. Total RNA was extracted using Trizol reagent, and RNA quality was assessed on an Agilent 2100 Bioanalyzer. The CDR3 covers 15 residues, taking in both the cysteine and the phenylalanine. Of all the DNA, just the CDR3 is kept, 45 bases in frame from base 1. V loses 4 bases, J loses 3 bases, and the germline ends lie 16 bases apart. Taken from the germline V gene, the CDR1 and CDR2 loops are ENHRY and SYGVKD.

TCR beta CDR3 regions were amplified from RNA transcripts. For the first round of RT-PCR on the TCR CDR3, the HTBI primer set was used together with the Qiagen OneStep RT-PCR kit. Libraries were constructed in a second round of multiplex PCR, after which size selection and purification were performed. Libraries were sequenced paired-end with 100 bp reads on an Illumina HiSeq2000. Per the authors' processing: SOAPnuke was used to process the raw data, with reads discarded if the reads contained adapters or uncalled bases, had a mean Phred below 15, or lacked an exact constant-primer or identifier match. COPE v1.2.5 was used to merge the high-quality paired reads, and each unique nucleotide sequence was defined as a clonotype. Clonotypes were aligned to IMGT TRBV, TRBD and TRBJ reference segments using MiTCR v1.1. The analysis was restricted to V-J combinations with a frequency above 0.0001, which together covered 98% to 99.2% of the repertoires. The TCS score was defined as F50 (clonal expansion) divided by E x V (chaos), with BLOSUM62-based TCRdist calculated between CDR3 peptides within each V-J. Welch's t-statistics and random forest reduced just over 500 V-J features to 13, which were used in a naive Bayes classifier (R e1071). TCRdb ran its own pipeline on the public reads, namely fastp trimming at Q25 and MiXCR clone calling, and kept in-frame beta chains. Entries that share a CDR3 protein sequence are merged under the most common genes and DNA. Here the V and J calls rest on TCRdb's processing, not on the authors' analysis. Recorded for this sample are nearly 600,000 distinct CDR3 sequences; around 13% of them occurred a single time. Jointly, the top ten make up 5% to 7% of the sample.

In this sample, this clonotype turned up many times. The antigen it recognizes is unknown. No base quality information exists; no much larger clone differs at one position. Sequences were obtained from blood. This chain joins TRBV10-3 to TRBJ2-7; no D gene call is confident. The clonotype was recovered from a woman in her twenties or thirties with Graves' hyperthyroidism that later progressed to Graves' ophthalmopathy. The CDR3 loop reads CAISAPGSERYEQYF. At the DNA level, the sequence is TGTGCCATCAGTGCCCCGGGCTCGGAGCGCTACGAGCAGTACTTC.